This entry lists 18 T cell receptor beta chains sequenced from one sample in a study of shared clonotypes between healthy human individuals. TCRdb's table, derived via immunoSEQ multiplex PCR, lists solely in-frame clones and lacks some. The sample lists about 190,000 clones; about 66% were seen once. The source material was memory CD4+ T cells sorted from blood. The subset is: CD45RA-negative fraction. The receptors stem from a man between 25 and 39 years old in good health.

The CDR3 spells CASSLGDRGTEAFF. CDR3 DNA: TGTGCCAGCAGCTTGGGGGACAGGGGCACTGAAGCTTTCTTT. This chain links TRBV5-6 with TRBJ1-1; 10 bases are a match to TRBD1. The germline gives CDR1 SGHDT, CDR2 YYEEEE. This CDR3 spans 14 amino acids. With V trimmed by 0 bases and J by 4 bases, 0 bases remained unmatched.

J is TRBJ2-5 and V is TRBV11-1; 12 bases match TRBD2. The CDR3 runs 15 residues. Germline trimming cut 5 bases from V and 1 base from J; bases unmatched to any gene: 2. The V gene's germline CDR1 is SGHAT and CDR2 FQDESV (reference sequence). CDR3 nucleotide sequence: TGTGCCAGCAGCCGGACTAGCGGGGTCCAAGAGACCCAGTACTTC. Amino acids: CASSRTSGVQETQYF.

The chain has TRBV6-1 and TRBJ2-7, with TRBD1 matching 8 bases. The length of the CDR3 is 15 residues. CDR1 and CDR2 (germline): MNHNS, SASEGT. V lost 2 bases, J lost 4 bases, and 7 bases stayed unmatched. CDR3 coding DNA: TGTGCCAGCAGTGAAATGACAGGGGCGACGTACGAGCAGTACTTC. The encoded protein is CASSEMTGATYEQYF.

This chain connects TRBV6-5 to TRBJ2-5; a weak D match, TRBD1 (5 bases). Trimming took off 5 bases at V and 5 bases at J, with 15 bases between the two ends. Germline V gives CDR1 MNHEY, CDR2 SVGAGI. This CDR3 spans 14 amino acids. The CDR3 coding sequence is TGTGCCAGCAGTCCTTCGACCTCAGGGGAGACCCAGTACTTC. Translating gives CASSPSTSGETQYF.

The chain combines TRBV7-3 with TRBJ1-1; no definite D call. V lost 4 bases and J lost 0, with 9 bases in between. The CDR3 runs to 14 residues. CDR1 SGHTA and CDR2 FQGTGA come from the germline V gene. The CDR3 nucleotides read TGTGCCAGCAGCTACTCGGGAGTGAACACTGAAGCTTTCTTT. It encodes CASSYSGVNTEAFF.

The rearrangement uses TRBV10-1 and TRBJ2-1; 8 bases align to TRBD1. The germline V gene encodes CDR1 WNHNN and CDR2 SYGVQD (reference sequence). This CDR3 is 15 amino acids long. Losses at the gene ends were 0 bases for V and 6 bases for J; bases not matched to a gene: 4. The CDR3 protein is CASSESTQGVNEQFF. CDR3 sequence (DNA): TGCGCCAGCAGTGAGTCGACACAGGGGGTCAATGAGCAGTTCTTC.

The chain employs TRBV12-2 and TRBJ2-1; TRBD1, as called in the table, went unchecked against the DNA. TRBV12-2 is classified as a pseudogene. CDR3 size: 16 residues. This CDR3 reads CASRLADRVQYNEQFF. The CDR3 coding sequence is TGTGCAAGTCGCTTAGCGGACAGGGTTCAATACAATGAGCAGTTCTTC.

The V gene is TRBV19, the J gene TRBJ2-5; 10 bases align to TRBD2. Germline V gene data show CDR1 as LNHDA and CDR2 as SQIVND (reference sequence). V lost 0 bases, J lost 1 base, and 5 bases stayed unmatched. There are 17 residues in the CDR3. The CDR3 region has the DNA TGTGCCAGTAGTATAGATGCGGCTAGCGGGAGCCAAGAGACCCAGTACTTC. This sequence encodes CASSIDAASGSQETQYF. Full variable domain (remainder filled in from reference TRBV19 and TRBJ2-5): DGGITQSPKYLFRKEGQNVTLSCEQNLNHDAMYWYRQDPGQGLRLIYYSQIVNDFQKGDIAEGYSVSREKKESFPLTVTSAQKNPTAFYLCASSIDAASGSQETQYFGPGTRLLVL.

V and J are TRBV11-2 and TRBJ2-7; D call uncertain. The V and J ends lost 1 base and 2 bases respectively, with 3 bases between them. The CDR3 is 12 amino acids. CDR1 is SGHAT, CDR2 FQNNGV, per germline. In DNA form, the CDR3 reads TGTGCCAGCAGCTTAGTTCCCTACGAGCAGTACTTC. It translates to CASSLVPYEQYF.

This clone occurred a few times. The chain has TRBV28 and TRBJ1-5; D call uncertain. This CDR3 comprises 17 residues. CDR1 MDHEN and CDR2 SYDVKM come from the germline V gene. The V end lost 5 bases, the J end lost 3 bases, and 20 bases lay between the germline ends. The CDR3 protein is CASSIGGGLSFNQPQHF. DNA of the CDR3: TGTGCCAGCAGTATTGGTGGAGGGCTTAGTTTCAATCAGCCCCAGCATTTT.

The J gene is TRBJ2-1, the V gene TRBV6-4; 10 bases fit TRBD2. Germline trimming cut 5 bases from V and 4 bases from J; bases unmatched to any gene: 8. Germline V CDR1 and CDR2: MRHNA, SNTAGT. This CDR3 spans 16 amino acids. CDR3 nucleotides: TGTGCCAGCAGTCGATCGGGACTAGCGCTGTACAATGAGCAGTTCTTC. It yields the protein CASSRSGLALYNEQFF.

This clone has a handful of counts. The CDR3 region is CASSLAERRGEAFF. The CDR3 nucleotides read TGTGCCAGCTCACTCGCGGAGCGGAGGGGAGAAGCTTTCTTT. The gene calls are TRBV18 and TRBJ1-1; TRBD1 might be the D (5 bases). Germline CDR1 and CDR2: KGHSH and LQKENI. Trimming left V 4 bases short and J 8 bases short, with 17 bases between. The CDR3 has 14 residues.

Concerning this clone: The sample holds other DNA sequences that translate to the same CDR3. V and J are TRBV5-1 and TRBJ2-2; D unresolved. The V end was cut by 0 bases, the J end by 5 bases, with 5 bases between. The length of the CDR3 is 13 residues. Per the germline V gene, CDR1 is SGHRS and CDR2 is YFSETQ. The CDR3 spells CASSLDGTGELFF. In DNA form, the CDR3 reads TGCGCCAGCAGCTTGGACGGTACCGGGGAGCTGTTTTTT.

CDR3 loop: CASAEDRDEKLFF. CDR3 DNA: TGTGCCAGCGCCGAGGACAGGGATGAAAAACTGTTTTTT. The rearrangement joins TRBV6-5 to TRBJ1-4; 8 bases match TRBD1. The V gene end was trimmed by 8 bases and the J gene end by 6 bases; junction bases not matched to a gene: 5. CDR1 and CDR2 from the germline V gene are MNHEY and SVGAGI. The CDR3 is 13 residues long.

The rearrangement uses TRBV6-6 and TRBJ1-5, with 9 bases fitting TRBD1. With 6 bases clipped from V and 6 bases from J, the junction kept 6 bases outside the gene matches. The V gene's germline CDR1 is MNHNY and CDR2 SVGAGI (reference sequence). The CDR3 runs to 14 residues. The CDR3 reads CASRSGQGSQPQHF. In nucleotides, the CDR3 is TGTGCCAGCAGGAGCGGACAGGGGAGTCAGCCCCAGCATTTT.

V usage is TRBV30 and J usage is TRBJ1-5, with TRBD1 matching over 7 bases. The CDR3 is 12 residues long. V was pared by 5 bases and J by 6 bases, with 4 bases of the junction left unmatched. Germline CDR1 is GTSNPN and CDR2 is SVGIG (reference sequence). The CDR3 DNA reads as TGTGCCTGGGACAGGGCGGGTCAGCCCCAGCATTTT. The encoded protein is CAWDRAGQPQHF. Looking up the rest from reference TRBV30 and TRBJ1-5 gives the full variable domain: SQTIHQWPATLVQPVGSPLSLECTVEGTSNPNLYWYRQAAGRGLQLLFYSVGIGQISSEVPQNLSASRPQDRQFILSSKKLLLSDSGFYLCAWDRAGQPQHFGDGTRLSIL.

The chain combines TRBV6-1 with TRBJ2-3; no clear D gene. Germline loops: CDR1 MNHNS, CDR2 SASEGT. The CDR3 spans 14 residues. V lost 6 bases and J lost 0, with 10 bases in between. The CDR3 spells CASRHSKSTDTQYF. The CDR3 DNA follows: TGTGCCAGCAGGCACTCCAAGAGCACAGATACGCAGTATTTT.

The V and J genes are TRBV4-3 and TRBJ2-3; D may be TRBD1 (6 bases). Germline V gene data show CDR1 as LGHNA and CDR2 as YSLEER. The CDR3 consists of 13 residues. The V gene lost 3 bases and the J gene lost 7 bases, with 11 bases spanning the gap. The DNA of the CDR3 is TGCGCCAGCAGCCAGAGAGGACAGCATACGCAGTATTTT. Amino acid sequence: CASSQRGQHTQYF.